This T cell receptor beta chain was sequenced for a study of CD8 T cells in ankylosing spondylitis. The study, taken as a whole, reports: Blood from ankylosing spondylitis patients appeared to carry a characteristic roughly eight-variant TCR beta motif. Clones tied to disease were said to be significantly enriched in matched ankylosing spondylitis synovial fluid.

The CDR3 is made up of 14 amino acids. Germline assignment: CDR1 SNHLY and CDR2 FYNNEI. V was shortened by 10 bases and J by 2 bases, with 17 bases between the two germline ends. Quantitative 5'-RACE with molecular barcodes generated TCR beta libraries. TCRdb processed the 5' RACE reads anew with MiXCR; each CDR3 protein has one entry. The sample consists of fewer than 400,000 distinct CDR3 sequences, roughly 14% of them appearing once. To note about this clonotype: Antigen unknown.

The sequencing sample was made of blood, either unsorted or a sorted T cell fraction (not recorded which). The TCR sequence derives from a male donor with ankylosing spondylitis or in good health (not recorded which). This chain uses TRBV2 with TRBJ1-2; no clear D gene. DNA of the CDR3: TGTGCCACTAGTGTCCAGGAAGTAAACTATGGCTACACCTTC. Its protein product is CATSVQEVNYGYTF.